This TCR beta chain emerged from a study of Ad26.COV2.S vaccination and SARS-CoV-2 variants. The germline CDR1 and CDR2 sequences are LGHNA and YNFKEQ. V lost 0 bases to trimming and J lost 5 bases, with 10 bases between them. The CDR3 contains 14 residues. Study-wide results and caveats: Ad26.COV2.S recipients had broader spike-specific TCRs (P = 0.0014). Analytic work on TCR breadth and depth might have understated the full extent of total T cell responses.

Stated treatment: 19 received Ad26.COV2.S at low or high dose, single or two shots; 5 received placebo; per-sample allocation not given. Each sample was drawn 63 days after the first injection (of vaccine or placebo). Its platform was an Ad26 vector, and its expressed antigen was Wuhan-strain SARS-CoV-2 spike. As regards this clone: Its antigen is undetermined.

Assay: immunoSEQ multiplex PCR; the TCRdb copy retains only in-frame clones and omits some. The table records about 680,000 clones, 89% of them present only once. This specimen was peripheral blood, taken in a trial of Ad26.COV2.S vaccine versus placebo. The chain employs TRBV4-2 and TRBJ2-5, with D possibly TRBD2 on 5 matching bases. The clonotype originates from a person between 18 and 60 years old who received the Ad26.COV2.S COVID-19 vaccine or a placebo. CDR3 sequence (DNA): TGTGCCAGCAGCCAAGATGCAAGGGAGGAGACCCAGTACTTC. This encodes CASSQDAREETQYF.